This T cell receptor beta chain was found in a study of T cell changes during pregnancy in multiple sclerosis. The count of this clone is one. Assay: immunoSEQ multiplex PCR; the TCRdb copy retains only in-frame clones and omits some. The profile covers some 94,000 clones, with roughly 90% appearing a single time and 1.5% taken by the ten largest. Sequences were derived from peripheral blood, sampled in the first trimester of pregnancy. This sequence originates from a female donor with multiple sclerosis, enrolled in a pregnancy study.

CDR3 DNA: TGTGCCATCAGTGTAGGGACAGGGCCCTCCTACGAGCAGTACTTC. This gives the protein CAISVGTGPSYEQYF. The chain employs TRBV10-3 and TRBJ2-7; TRBD1 agrees at 9 bases. Germline V gives CDR1 ENHRY, CDR2 SYGVKD. The J segment lost 0 bases and the V segment lost 4 bases, leaving 4 bases of the junction unmatched. CDR3 size: 15 residues.